The text below deals with one T cell receptor beta chain. Its antigen is unidentified. This entry belongs to a study of T cell clonotyping in hematopoietic cell transplantation. With 6 bases clipped from V and 5 bases from J, the junction kept 2 bases outside the gene matches. Germline CDR1 MNHEY, CDR2 SVGAGI. The CDR3 sequence is 14 residues long. Study-wide results and caveats: Few recipient clonotypes overlapped donors; over 97% were de novo at given depth. Pathologically expanded recipient clonotypes increased progressively from day 30 to day 180 as diversity fell.

The table came from immunoSEQ multiplex PCR; TCRdb's copy has only in-frame clones and leaves some out. The repertoire holds around 16,000 clones, with roughly 88% as singletons. The clonotype originates from a man in his fifties in good health. Some clones in this sample may be carry-over from other donors' samples. The genes are TRBV6-5 and TRBJ2-5; TRBD2 aligns across 14 bases. The specimen sequenced was peripheral blood mononuclear cells. CDR3 sequence: CASRRTSGGETQYF. The CDR3, as DNA: TGTGCCAGCAGACGGACTAGCGGGGGGGAGACCCAGTACTTC.